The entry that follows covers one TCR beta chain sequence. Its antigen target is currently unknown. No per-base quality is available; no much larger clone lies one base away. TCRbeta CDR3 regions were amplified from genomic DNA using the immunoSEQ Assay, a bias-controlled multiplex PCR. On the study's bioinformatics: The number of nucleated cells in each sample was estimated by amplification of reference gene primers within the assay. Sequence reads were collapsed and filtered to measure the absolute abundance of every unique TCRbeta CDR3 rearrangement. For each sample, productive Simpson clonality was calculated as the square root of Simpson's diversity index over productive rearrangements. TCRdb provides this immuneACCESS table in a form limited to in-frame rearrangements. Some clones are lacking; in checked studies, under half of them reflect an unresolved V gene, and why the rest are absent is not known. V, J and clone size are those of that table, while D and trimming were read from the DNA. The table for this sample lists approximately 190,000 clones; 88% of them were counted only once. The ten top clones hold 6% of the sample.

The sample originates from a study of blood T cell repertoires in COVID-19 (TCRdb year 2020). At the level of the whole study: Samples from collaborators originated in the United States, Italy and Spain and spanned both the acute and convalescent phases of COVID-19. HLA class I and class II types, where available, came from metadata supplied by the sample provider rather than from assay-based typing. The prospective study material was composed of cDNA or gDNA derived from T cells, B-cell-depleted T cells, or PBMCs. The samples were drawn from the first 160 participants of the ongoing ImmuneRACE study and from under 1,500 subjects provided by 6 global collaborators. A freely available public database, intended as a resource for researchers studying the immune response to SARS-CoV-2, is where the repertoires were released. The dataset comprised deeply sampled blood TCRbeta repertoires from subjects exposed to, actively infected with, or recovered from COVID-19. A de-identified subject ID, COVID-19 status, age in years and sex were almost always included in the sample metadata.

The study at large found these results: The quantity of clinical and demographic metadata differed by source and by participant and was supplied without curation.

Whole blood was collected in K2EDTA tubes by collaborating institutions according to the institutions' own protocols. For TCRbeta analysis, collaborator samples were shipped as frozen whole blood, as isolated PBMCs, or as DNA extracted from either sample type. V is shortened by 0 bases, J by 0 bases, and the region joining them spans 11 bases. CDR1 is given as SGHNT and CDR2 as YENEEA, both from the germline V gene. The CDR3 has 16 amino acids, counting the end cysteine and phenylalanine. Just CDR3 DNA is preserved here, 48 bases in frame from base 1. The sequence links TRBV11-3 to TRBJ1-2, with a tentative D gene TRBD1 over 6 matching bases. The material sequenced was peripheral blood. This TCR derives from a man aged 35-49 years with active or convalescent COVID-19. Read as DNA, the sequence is TGTGCCAGCAGCTTAGATCTAGGGGGAGCTAACTATGGCTACACCTTC. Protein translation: CASSLDLGGANYGYTF.